In its sample, the clone carrying this T cell receptor (beta chain) was seen many times. Specified time point: pre-sensitization, week 0. As for treatment: therapeutic diphenylcyclopropenone sensitization with weekly scalp DPC. TCRdb re-derived calls from the RACE reads in MiXCR, one entry per CDR3 protein. The sample shows tens of thousands of distinct CDR3 sequences, around 7% of them seen only once. The sample comes from a study of human T cells and chemical hapten exposure. Overall study: Investigators sensitized roughly 2 cm by roughly 2 cm of upper inner arm skin with 2% DPC.

This CDR3 is built from 14 residues. CDR1 DFQATT and CDR2 SNEGSKA come from the germline V gene (reference sequence). Between the trimmed V and J ends, which lost 1 base and 4 bases, there was a span of 13 bases. V is TRBV20-1 and J is TRBJ2-5; D tentatively fits TRBD1 or TRBD2 (6 bases each). This sequence originates from a woman aged 25 to 39 with alopecia areata. Some clones in this sample may be carry-over from other donors' samples. The starting material was whole blood, obtained in connection with sensitization to the hapten diphenylcyclopropenone (DPC). CDR3 residues: CSARGGASRETQYF. CDR3 nucleotide sequence: TGCAGTGCTAGAGGGGGGGCTAGCCGAGAGACCCAGTACTTC.